The 17 T cell receptor beta chains listed next were all sequenced from one sample in a study of CD8 T cells in Susac syndrome. A quantity of about 0.45 to 1 ug RNA underwent reverse transcription using random hexamers. TCRdb processed the immunoSEQ multiplex PCR reads anew with MiXCR; each CDR3 protein has one entry. The table shows 100,000 to 150,000 distinct CDR3 sequences, with around 94% occurring only once. The sequencing input was CD4+ T cells from PBMCs. The receptors stem from a human donor in good health.

The genes are TRBV5-1 and TRBJ1-2; tentatively, D is TRBD1 (5 bases). The germline V gene encodes CDR1 SGHRS and CDR2 YFSETQ. CDR3 length equals 14 residues. Trimming took off 9 bases at V and 0 bases at J, with 15 bases between the two ends. CDR3 coding DNA: TGCGCCATCAGGGAGGCAGGAGCTAACTATGGCTACACCTTC. Protein: CAIREAGANYGYTF.

V usage is TRBV5-1 and J usage is TRBJ2-7, with 8 bases that match TRBD2. The CDR3 loop spans 14 amino acids. The V and J ends lost 0 bases and 2 bases, in that order; junction bases with no gene match: 1. Per germline, CDR1 SGHRS and CDR2 YFSETQ. CDR3 sequence: CASSLGSGTYEQYF. The CDR3 DNA follows: TGCGCCAGCAGCTTGGGTAGCGGGACCTACGAGCAGTACTTC.

J is TRBJ2-4 and V is TRBV7-2, with D unresolved. In germline, CDR1 is SGHTA, CDR2 FQGNSA. This CDR3 spans 15 amino acids. Trimming removed 1 base from V and 3 bases from J, with 10 bases in between. The DNA for the CDR3 is TGTGCCAGCAGCTTAGGAGTCCGAGGCAAAAACATTCAGTACTTC. It encodes CASSLGVRGKNIQYF.

For the CDR3, the DNA is TGCGCCAGCAGTCAAAGAGACAGGGCGAACACTGAAGCTTTCTTT. Translated: CASSQRDRANTEAFF. The chain joins TRBV23-1 to TRBJ1-1, with TRBD1 matching over 7 bases. TRBV23-1 is assigned to the ORF class and has an uncertain function. V lost 2 bases, J lost 1 base, and 4 bases stayed unmatched. The CDR3 is 15 amino acids.

This clonotype came up once. V gene TRBV5-1 combines with J gene TRBJ2-3; the D gene is possibly TRBD2 (6 bases). Germline values: CDR1 SGHRS, CDR2 YFSETQ. V was shortened by 4 bases and J by 6 bases, with 15 bases between the two germline ends. The CDR3 consists of 14 residues. In DNA, the CDR3 is TGCGCCAGCAGCACCGGGACTCTAGGGGATACGCAGTATTTT. Its translation is CASSTGTLGDTQYF.

CDR3 region: CASRGDGTPGYTF. The CDR3 bases are TGTGCCAGCAGAGGGGACGGGACGCCTGGCTACACCTTC. This chain links TRBV6-2 or TRBV6-3 with TRBJ1-2; D may be TRBD1 (5 bases). This CDR3 has 13 amino acids. V was clipped by 6 bases and J by 7 bases, with 15 bases between them. Germline V gene data show CDR1 as MNHEY and CDR2 as SVGEGT.

The chain is built from TRBV5-6 and TRBJ2-7, with a tentative D call TRBD2 (6 bases). The CDR3 length is 13 residues. CDR1 and CDR2 (germline): SGHDT, YYEEEE. V lost 4 bases, J lost 4 bases, and 12 bases lay in between. For the CDR3, the DNA is TGTGCCAGCAGCCGGAGGGCCTGGTACGAGCAGTACTTC. Translated, it gives CASSRRAWYEQYF.

The chain combines TRBV12-3 or TRBV12-4 with TRBJ2-1; D is undetermined. The CDR3 spans 11 residues. The V gene lost 1 base and the J gene lost 7 bases, with 2 bases spanning the gap. The CDR3 spells CASSLENEQFF. The CDR3 nucleotides read TGTGCCAGCAGTTTAGAGAATGAGCAGTTCTTC.

This chain connects TRBV15 to TRBJ2-3, with D hard to call. V lost 0 bases and J lost 0, with 10 bases in between. The V gene's germline CDR1 is LNHNV and CDR2 YYDKDF (reference sequence). The CDR3 length is 16 residues. CDR3 sequence reads: CATSRESQASTDTQYF. For the CDR3, the DNA is TGTGCCACCAGCAGAGAATCTCAGGCGAGCACAGATACGCAGTATTTT.

The CDR3 DNA is TGTGCCAGCATCAGAACAGGGGGCTATGGCTACACCTTC. Translated, it gives CASIRTGGYGYTF. This chain uses TRBV12-3 or TRBV12-4 with TRBJ1-2; 8 bases are a match to TRBD1. The CDR3 is 13 amino acids. With V trimmed by 7 bases and J by 4 bases, 5 bases remained unmatched.

J is TRBJ1-3 and V is TRBV2; D is uncertain. V lost 6 bases, J lost 4 bases, and 16 bases lay in between. Per germline, CDR1 SNHLY and CDR2 FYNNEI. The CDR3 is 15 residues long. DNA of the CDR3: TGTGCCAGCAGCATAGACAATCGGTTGGGAAACACCATATATTTT. Protein: CASSIDNRLGNTIYF.

This rearrangement joins TRBV12-3 or TRBV12-4 to TRBJ2-4; D may correspond to TRBD1 or TRBD2 (6 bases each). Trimming removed 7 bases from V and 7 bases from J, with 17 bases in between. CDR3 length: 14 amino acids. The CDR3 is CASTAFGGRNIQYF. CDR3 coding DNA: TGTGCCAGCACCGCTTTCGGGGGCCGGAACATTCAGTACTTC.

This chain links TRBV20-1 with TRBJ2-3; 11 positions match TRBD2. V lost 5 bases to trimming and J lost 4 bases; unmatched junction nucleotides: 5. The CDR3 is made up of 14 amino acids. Germline-derived CDR1 and CDR2 are DFQATT and SNEGSKA (reference sequence). Written as DNA, the CDR3 is TGCAGTGCTTATGTAGCGGGAGGGGCAGATACGCAGTATTTT. Translated, it gives CSAYVAGGADTQYF.

The rearrangement uses TRBV9 and TRBJ2-7; the D is unclear. Trimming took off 3 bases at V and 2 bases at J, with 12 bases between the two ends. This CDR3 region has 14 residues. Per germline, CDR1 SGDLS and CDR2 YYNGEE. Here the CDR3 DNA reads TGTGCCAGCAGCGAAAGGACGGAAACCTACGAGCAGTACTTC. It codes for CASSERTETYEQYF.

This CDR3 reads CSATAANTEAFF. The CDR3 nucleotides are TGCAGTGCTACGGCGGCAAACACTGAAGCTTTCTTT. The V and J genes are TRBV20-1 and TRBJ1-1; D uncertain. In germline, CDR1 is DFQATT, CDR2 SNEGSKA (reference sequence). Trimming shortened V by 4 bases and J by 2 bases, and 8 bases separated the two germline ends. The CDR3 is 12 residues long.

For the CDR3, the DNA is TGTGCCAGCAGCTTGGTAAGGCAGGGAGATACGCAGTATTTT. As protein: CASSLVRQGDTQYF. The V call is TRBV5-6, the J call TRBJ2-3; tentative D call: TRBD1 (5 bases). CDR1 SGHDT and CDR2 YYEEEE come from the germline V gene. This CDR3 has 14 residues. Trimming removed 0 bases from V and 5 bases from J, with 10 bases in between.

The chain has TRBV20-1 and TRBJ1-1; 8 bases map to TRBD1. Trimming removed 6 bases from V and 0 bases from J; junction bases left unmatched: 15. This CDR3 is built from 17 residues. The germline gives CDR1 DFQATT, CDR2 SNEGSKA (reference sequence). CDR3 loop: CSAAGDRRKILNTEAFF. DNA for the CDR3: TGCAGTGCCGCTGGGGACAGGAGGAAAATTTTGAACACTGAAGCTTTCTTT.